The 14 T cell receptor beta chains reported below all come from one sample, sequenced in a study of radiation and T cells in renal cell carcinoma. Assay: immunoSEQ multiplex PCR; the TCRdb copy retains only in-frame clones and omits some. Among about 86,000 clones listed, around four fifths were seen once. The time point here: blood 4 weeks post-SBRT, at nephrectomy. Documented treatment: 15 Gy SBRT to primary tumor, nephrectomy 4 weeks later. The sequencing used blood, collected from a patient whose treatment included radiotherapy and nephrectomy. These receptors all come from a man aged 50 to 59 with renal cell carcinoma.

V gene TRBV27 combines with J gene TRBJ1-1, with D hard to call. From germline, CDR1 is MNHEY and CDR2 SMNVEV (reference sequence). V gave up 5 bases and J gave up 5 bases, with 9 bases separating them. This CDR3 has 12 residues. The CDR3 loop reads CASSNSRTEAFF. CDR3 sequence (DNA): TGTGCCAGCAGTAATTCAAGGACTGAAGCTTTCTTT.

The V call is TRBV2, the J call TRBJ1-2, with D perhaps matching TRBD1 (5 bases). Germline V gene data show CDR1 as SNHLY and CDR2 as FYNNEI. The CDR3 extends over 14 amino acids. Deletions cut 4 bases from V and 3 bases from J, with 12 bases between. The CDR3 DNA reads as TGTGCCAGCAGTGTGCAGGGACCCTACTATGGCTACACCTTC. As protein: CASSVQGPYYGYTF.

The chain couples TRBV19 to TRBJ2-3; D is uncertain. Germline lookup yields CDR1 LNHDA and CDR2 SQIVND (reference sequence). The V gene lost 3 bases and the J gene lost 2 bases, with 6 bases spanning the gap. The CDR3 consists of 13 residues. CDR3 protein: CASSIWATDTQYF. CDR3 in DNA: TGTGCCAGTAGTATTTGGGCCACAGATACGCAGTATTTT.

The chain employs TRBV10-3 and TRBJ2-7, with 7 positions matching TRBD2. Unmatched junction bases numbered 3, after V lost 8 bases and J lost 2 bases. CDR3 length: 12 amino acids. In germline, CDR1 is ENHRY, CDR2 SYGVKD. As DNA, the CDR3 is TGTGCCATCCTAGCGGACACCTACGAGCAGTACTTC. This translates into CAILADTYEQYF.

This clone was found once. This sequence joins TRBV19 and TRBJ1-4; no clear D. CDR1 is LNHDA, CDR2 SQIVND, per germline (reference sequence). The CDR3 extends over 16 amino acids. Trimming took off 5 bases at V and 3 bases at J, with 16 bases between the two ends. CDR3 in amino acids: CASSSLGAGPNEKLFF. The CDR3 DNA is TGTGCCAGTAGTTCTTTAGGTGCAGGACCTAATGAAAAACTGTTTTTT. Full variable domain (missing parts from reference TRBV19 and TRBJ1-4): DGGITQSPKYLFRKEGQNVTLSCEQNLNHDAMYWYRQDPGQGLRLIYYSQIVNDFQKGDIAEGYSVSREKKESFPLTVTSAQKNPTAFYLCASSSLGAGPNEKLFFGSGTQLSVL.

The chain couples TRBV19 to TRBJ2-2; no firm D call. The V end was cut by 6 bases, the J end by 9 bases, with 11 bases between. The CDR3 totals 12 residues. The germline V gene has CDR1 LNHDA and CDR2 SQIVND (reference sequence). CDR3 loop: CASSLEVRELFF. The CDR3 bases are TGTGCCAGTAGCCTCGAAGTACGGGAGCTGTTTTTT.

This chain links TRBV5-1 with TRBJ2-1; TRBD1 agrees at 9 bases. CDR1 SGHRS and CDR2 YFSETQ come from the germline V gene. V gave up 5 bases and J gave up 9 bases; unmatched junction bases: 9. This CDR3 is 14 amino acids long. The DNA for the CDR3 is TGCGCCAGCAGTCGGGGGACAGGGTTTAGTGAGCAGTTCTTC. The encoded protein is CASSRGTGFSEQFF. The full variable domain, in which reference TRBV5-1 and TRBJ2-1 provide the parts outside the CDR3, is KAGVTQTPRYLIKTRGQQVTLSCSPISGHRSVSWYQQTPGQGLQFLFEYFSETQRNKGNFPGRFSGRQFSNSRSEMNVSTLELGDSALYLCASSRGTGFSEQFFGPGTRLTVL.

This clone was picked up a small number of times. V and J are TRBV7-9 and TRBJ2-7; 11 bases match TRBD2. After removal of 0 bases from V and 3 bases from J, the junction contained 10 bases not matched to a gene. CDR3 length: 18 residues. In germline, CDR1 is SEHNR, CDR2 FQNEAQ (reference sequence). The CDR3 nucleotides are TGTGCCAGCAGCTTAGCTTTGGGTCTGGGGACTAGCGGCTACGAGCAGTACTTC. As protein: CASSLALGLGTSGYEQYF.

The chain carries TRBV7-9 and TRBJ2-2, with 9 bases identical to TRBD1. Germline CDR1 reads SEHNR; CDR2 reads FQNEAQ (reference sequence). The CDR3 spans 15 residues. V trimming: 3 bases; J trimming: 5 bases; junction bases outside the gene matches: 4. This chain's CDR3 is CASSFGTGLTGELFF. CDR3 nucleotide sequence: TGTGCCAGCAGCTTCGGGACAGGGCTAACCGGGGAGCTGTTTTTT.

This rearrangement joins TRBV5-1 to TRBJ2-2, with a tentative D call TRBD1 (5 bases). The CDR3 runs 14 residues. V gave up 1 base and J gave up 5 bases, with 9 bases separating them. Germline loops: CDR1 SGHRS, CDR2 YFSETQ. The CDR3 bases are TGCGCCAGCAGCTTGATATCAGGGACCGGGGAGCTGTTTTTT. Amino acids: CASSLISGTGELFF.

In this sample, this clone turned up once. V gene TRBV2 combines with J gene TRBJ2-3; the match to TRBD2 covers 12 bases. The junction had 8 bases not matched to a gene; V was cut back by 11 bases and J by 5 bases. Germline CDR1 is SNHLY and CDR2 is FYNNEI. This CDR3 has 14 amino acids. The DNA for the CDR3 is TGTGCCGGGACCGGGACTAGCGGGCGAGATACGCAGTATTTT. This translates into CAGTGTSGRDTQYF.

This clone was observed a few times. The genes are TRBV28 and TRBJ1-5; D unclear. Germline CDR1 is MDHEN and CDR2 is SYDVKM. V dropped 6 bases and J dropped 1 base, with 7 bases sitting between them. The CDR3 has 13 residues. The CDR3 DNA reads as TGTGCCAGCAGGGGCGCGAGCAATCAGCCCCAGCATTTT. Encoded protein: CASRGASNQPQHF.

The CDR3 bases are TGTGCCAGCAGCCTAAATAGGGTAGCTCCTAATAAGAACACCGGGGAGCTGTTTTTT. Protein: CASSLNRVAPNKNTGELFF. This rearrangement joins TRBV9 to TRBJ2-2; D unclear. V lost 4 bases and J lost 1, with 23 bases in between. CDR1 is SGDLS and CDR2 is YYNGEE in the germline V gene. CDR3 length: 19 residues. Together with reference TRBV9 and TRBJ2-2, the CDR3 gives the full variable domain: DSGVTQTPKHLITATGQRVTLRCSPRSGDLSVYWYQQSLDQGLQFLIQYYNGEERAKGNILERFSAQQFPDLHSELNLSSLELGDSALYFCASSLNRVAPNKNTGELFFGEGSRLTVL.

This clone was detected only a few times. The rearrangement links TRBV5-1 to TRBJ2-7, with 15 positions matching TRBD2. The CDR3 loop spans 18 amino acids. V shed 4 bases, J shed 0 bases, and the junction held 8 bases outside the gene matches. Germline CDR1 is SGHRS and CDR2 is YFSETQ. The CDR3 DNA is TGCGCCAGCAGCGACGGACTAGCGGGAGGGCCTTCCTCCTACGAGCAGTACTTC. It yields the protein CASSDGLAGGPSSYEQYF. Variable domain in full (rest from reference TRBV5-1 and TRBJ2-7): KAGVTQTPRYLIKTRGQQVTLSCSPISGHRSVSWYQQTPGQGLQFLFEYFSETQRNKGNFPGRFSGRQFSNSRSEMNVSTLELGDSALYLCASSDGLAGGPSSYEQYFGPGTRLTVT.